One sample yielded the 24 T cell receptor beta chains listed below, sequenced in a study of T cell repertoires in cytomegalovirus infection. For these TCRs, the target antigens are not known. TCRdb reprocessed the reads with MiXCR, giving one entry per CDR3 protein. The sample holds hundreds of thousands of distinct CDR3 sequences, about 33% seen once. Sequencing used cultured PBMCs, obtained from culture after CMV antigen stimulation. Receptors originate from a human donor in good health (CMV status not recorded). Some clones in this sample may be carry-over from other donors' samples.

The genes are TRBV7-6 and TRBJ2-2; 11 bases line up with TRBD1. This CDR3 comprises 15 residues. Germline V gene lookup returns CDR1 SGHVS and CDR2 FNYEAQ. After removal of 3 bases from V and 5 bases from J, the junction contained 2 bases not matched to a gene. DNA for the CDR3: TGTGCCAGCAGCTTCGGGACAGGGGGGACCGGGGAGCTGTTTTTT. It specifies CASSFGTGGTGELFF.

The chain carries TRBV19 and TRBJ1-5, with D possibly matching TRBD1 (5 bases). Per the germline V gene, CDR1 is LNHDA and CDR2 is SQIVND (reference sequence). The CDR3 sequence is 13 residues long. V was clipped by 6 bases and J by 11 bases, with 17 bases between them. DNA for the CDR3: TGTGCCAGTAGCCGGAGGGACGTCGCTGCCCAGCATTTT. Its protein is CASSRRDVAAQHF.

The rearrangement joins TRBV11-2 to TRBJ2-1, with unresolved D. CDR3 length: 13 residues. CDR1 SGHAT and CDR2 FQNNGV come from the germline V gene. V lost 7 bases, J lost 7 bases, and 14 bases lay in between. CDR3 residues: CASNGLGRNEQFF. CDR3 DNA sequence: TGTGCCAGCAACGGTCTAGGTCGAAATGAGCAGTTCTTC.

This clonotype has at least ten counts. V gene TRBV7-2 combines with J gene TRBJ2-3, with 8 bases aligning to TRBD2. The CDR3 totals 15 residues. The V segment lost 1 base and the J segment 2 bases; nucleotides outside the gene matches: 2. CDR1 SGHTA and CDR2 FQGNSA come from the germline V gene. Here the CDR3 DNA reads TGTGCCAGCAGCTTAGGCGGGGGGCTCACAGATACGCAGTATTTT. Translated: CASSLGGGLTDTQYF.

V gene TRBV12-3 or TRBV12-4 combines with J gene TRBJ2-3, with 7 positions matching TRBD2. The CDR3 sequence is 14 residues long. Trimming removed 5 bases from V and 1 base from J; junction bases left unmatched: 3. The CDR3 bases are TGTGCCAGCAGTACTCGGGGGGGCACAGATACGCAGTATTTT. Amino acid sequence: CASSTRGGTDTQYF.

The chain has TRBV7-2 and TRBJ2-1; possibly TRBD2 for D (6 bases). There are 15 residues in the CDR3. CDR1 is SGHTA and CDR2 is FQGNSA in the germline V gene. Trimming took 10 bases from V and 0 from J, leaving 16 bases between them. The CDR3 bases are TGTGCCACCAAAAAGACTAGTTCCTCCTACAATGAGCAGTTCTTC. Translated: CATKKTSSSYNEQFF.

In its sample, this clonotype was seen a few times. This chain connects TRBV7-2 to TRBJ1-5, with 8 bases fitting TRBD1. CDR3 length: 18 residues. Germline loops: CDR1 SGHTA, CDR2 FQGNSA. V was clipped by 3 bases and J by 0 bases; unmatched bases: 10. The CDR3 is CASSLKKTGVYSNQPQHF. The DNA for the CDR3 is TGTGCCAGCAGCTTGAAGAAGACAGGGGTGTATAGCAATCAGCCCCAGCATTTT.

This clonotype was seen a few times. The genes are TRBV19 and TRBJ1-1; D not certain. V shed 5 bases and J shed 0 bases, with 13 bases lying between them. CDR1 is LNHDA and CDR2 is SQIVND in the germline V gene (reference sequence). The CDR3 has 15 amino acids. Here the CDR3 DNA reads TGTGCCAGTAGTCCCCCCGGCAGCATGAACACTGAAGCTTTCTTT. Its translation: CASSPPGSMNTEAFF. The full variable domain, with the rest looked up from reference TRBV19 and TRBJ1-1, is DGGITQSPKYLFRKEGQNVTLSCEQNLNHDAMYWYRQDPGQGLRLIYYSQIVNDFQKGDIAEGYSVSREKKESFPLTVTSAQKNPTAFYLCASSPPGSMNTEAFFGQGTRLTVV.

This chain joins TRBV4-3 and TRBJ2-7; D not resolved. Trimming stripped 0 bases from V and 6 bases from J, with 12 bases between. Per the germline V gene, CDR1 is LGHNA and CDR2 is YSLEER. The CDR3 is made up of 14 amino acids. CDR3 loop: CASSQEGSSGEQYF. For the CDR3, the DNA is TGCGCCAGCAGCCAAGAAGGTTCGTCCGGCGAGCAGTACTTC.

This clonotype appeared many times. The chain joins TRBV7-9 to TRBJ2-1; no clear D gene. CDR1 and CDR2 from the germline V gene are SEHNR and FQNEAQ (reference sequence). Trimming took off 3 bases at V and 5 bases at J, with 11 bases between the two ends. This CDR3 is 14 amino acids long. CDR3 region: CASSFLLDDNEQFF. The CDR3 DNA sequence: TGTGCCAGCAGCTTTTTACTGGATGACAATGAGCAGTTCTTC.

This chain links TRBV12-5 with TRBJ1-1; 7 nucleotides agree with TRBD1. The CDR3 is made up of 16 amino acids. V gave up 5 bases and J gave up 0 bases; unmatched junction bases: 9. The V gene's germline CDR1 is LGHNT and CDR2 FRNRAP. CDR3 protein: CASGRSPGQLNTEAFF. CDR3 DNA sequence: TGTGCTAGTGGTCGGTCGCCGGGACAGTTGAACACTGAAGCTTTCTTT.

Only a few counts were recorded for this clonotype. The genes are TRBV6-1 and TRBJ2-5; TRBD2 matches 10 bases. The CDR3 is made up of 15 amino acids. CDR1 and CDR2 from the germline V gene are MNHNS and SASEGT. V was clipped by 6 bases and J by 3 bases; unmatched bases: 7. The DNA for the CDR3 is TGTGCCAGCAGGCCGGGACTAGCGCTTAAAGAGACCCAGTACTTC. Its protein product is CASRPGLALKETQYF.

This clonotype was detected only a few times. This chain links TRBV7-2 with TRBJ2-7; 9 bases agree with TRBD2. V lost 1 base to trimming and J lost 3 bases; unmatched junction nucleotides: 4. The CDR3 extends over 15 amino acids. Germline V gives CDR1 SGHTA, CDR2 FQGNSA. CDR3 in DNA: TGTGCCAGCAGCTTAGAGGCTAGCGGGAACTACGAGCAGTACTTC. Protein product: CASSLEASGNYEQYF.

This clonotype was picked up a small number of times. The chain uses TRBV6-1 and TRBJ1-2, with unresolved D. Germline V lookup: CDR1 MNHNS, CDR2 SASEGT. Trimming left V 0 bases short and J 4 bases short, with 9 bases between. The CDR3 has 14 amino acids. The CDR3 reads CASSEAYGSYGYTF. The CDR3 DNA reads TGTGCCAGCAGTGAAGCCTACGGGAGCTATGGCTACACCTTC.

The rearrangement uses TRBV6-2 or TRBV6-3 and TRBJ1-6; TRBD1 matches 7 bases. V dropped 6 bases and J dropped 7; count of bases not matched to a gene: 18. The CDR3 contains 18 residues. Germline V gene lookup returns CDR1 MNHEY and CDR2 SVGEGT. The CDR3 sequence is CASSRTGGSLNRNSPLHF. For the CDR3, the DNA is TGTGCCAGCAGCCGGACAGGCGGAAGTTTGAACCGAAATTCACCCCTCCACTTT.

The chain combines TRBV18 with TRBJ1-1; D unclear. CDR1 is KGHSH, CDR2 LQKENI, per germline. The V end lost 4 bases, the J end lost 0 bases, and 9 bases lay between the germline ends. The CDR3 is 14 amino acids. CDR3 coding DNA: TGTGCCAGCTCACTCATAGGTATGAACACTGAAGCTTTCTTT. This codes for CASSLIGMNTEAFF.

The CDR3 nucleotides read TGTGCCAGCAGTTACTCGGACCCACGATGCGACTACACCTTC. This translates into CASSYSDPRCDYTF. This chain uses TRBV6-7 with TRBJ1-2; D is ambiguous. TRBV6-7 falls under the ORF class, with uncertain function. The CDR3 spans 14 residues. V gave up 0 bases and J gave up 10 bases, with 15 bases separating them.

The rearrangement uses TRBV6-6 and TRBJ1-1, with 8 bases lining up with TRBD1. Per the germline V gene, CDR1 is MNHNY and CDR2 is SVGAGI (reference sequence). V shed 5 bases, J shed 5 bases, and the junction held 10 bases outside the gene matches. This CDR3 has 15 amino acids. The CDR3 DNA reads as TGTGCCAGCAGTCCCGGACAGGGAAGTAGAACTGAAGCTTTCTTT. It yields the protein CASSPGQGSRTEAFF.

This clonotype was counted only a few times. The chain combines TRBV28 with TRBJ1-5; 9 nucleotides agree with TRBD1. Germline CDR1 and CDR2: MDHEN and SYDVKM. V was pared by 4 bases and J by 6 bases, with 10 bases of the junction left unmatched. The CDR3 contains 16 residues. The CDR3 DNA reads TGTGCCAGCAGTTCCACCTGGACAGGGGTAGGTCAGCCCCAGCATTTT. Translation: CASSSTWTGVGQPQHF.

This clonotype was seen more than once but under ten times. The chain joins TRBV27 to TRBJ2-1; tentatively, D is TRBD2 (7 bases). Germline-derived CDR1 and CDR2 are MNHEY and SMNVEV (reference sequence). The CDR3 is 17 amino acids. Trimming cost V 1 base and J 4 bases, with 17 bases left between them. CDR3 bases: TGTGCCAGCAGTTTATTCGGCGGGGGCGGAGGGTACAATGAGCAGTTCTTC. It yields the protein CASSLFGGGGGYNEQFF.

The chain has TRBV5-1 and TRBJ2-7; D gene uncertain. Germline V gene lookup returns CDR1 SGHRS and CDR2 YFSETQ. V was cut by 4 bases and J by 1 base, with 12 bases left in between. CDR3 length equals 14 residues. The CDR3 coding sequence is TGCGCCAGCAGCGTGGCCGCCGAGTCCTACGAGCAGTACTTC. Encoded protein: CASSVAAESYEQYF. The full variable domain, with the rest looked up from reference TRBV5-1 and TRBJ2-7, is KAGVTQTPRYLIKTRGQQVTLSCSPISGHRSVSWYQQTPGQGLQFLFEYFSETQRNKGNFPGRFSGRQFSNSRSEMNVSTLELGDSALYLCASSVAAESYEQYFGPGTRLTVT.

The chain links TRBV12-3 or TRBV12-4 to TRBJ2-1, with D possibly TRBD2 on 6 matching bases. The CDR3 sequence is 14 residues long. V was shortened by 9 bases and J by 6 bases, with 18 bases between the two germline ends. The CDR3 here is CASQTGDSLNEQFF. The CDR3 nucleotides are TGTGCCAGTCAAACCGGGGACTCCCTCAATGAGCAGTTCTTC.

About this clonotype itself: With only one base between it and a far larger clone, this is likely a read error. J is TRBJ1-1 and V is TRBV7-2; 7 bases match TRBD1. Germline values: CDR1 SGHTA, CDR2 FQGNSA. The CDR3 is 14 amino acids. The CDR3: CANSLTGENTEAFF. For the CDR3, the DNA is TGTGCCAACAGCTTAACAGGGGAAAACACTGAAGCTTTCTTT.

The rearrangement joins TRBV7-9 to TRBJ1-4; 8 positions agree with TRBD1. Germline V CDR1 and CDR2: SEHNR, FQNEAQ (reference sequence). The CDR3 spans 16 residues. With V trimmed by 4 bases and J by 7 bases, 11 bases remained unmatched. The CDR3, as DNA: TGTGCCAGCAGCTACCCAACAGGGGGTGTTAGTGAAAAACTGTTTTTT. Amino acids: CASSYPTGGVSEKLFF.